This TCR beta chain was sequenced during a study of OX40 agonist ivuxolimab in advanced cancers. The germline gives CDR1 SGHTA, CDR2 FQGNSA. V shed 0 bases and J shed 6 bases, with 9 bases lying between them. This CDR3 contains 14 residues. Libraries were prepared by immunoSEQ multiplex PCR; TCRdb keeps only in-frame clonotypes and omits some of them. Of around 72,000 clones in the sample, 85% to 90% were seen once. Sequenced material: CD4+ or CD8+ T cells sorted from blood, taken in a trial of the OX40 agonist ivuxolimab. This chain joins TRBV7-2 and TRBJ2-1; D is unclear. The TCR comes from an adult with an advanced solid tumor such as melanoma, head and neck, liver or kidney cancer. The CDR3 reads CASSLAVATNEQFF. As DNA, the CDR3 is TGTGCCAGCAGCTTAGCGGTGGCGACCAATGAGCAGTTCTTC.